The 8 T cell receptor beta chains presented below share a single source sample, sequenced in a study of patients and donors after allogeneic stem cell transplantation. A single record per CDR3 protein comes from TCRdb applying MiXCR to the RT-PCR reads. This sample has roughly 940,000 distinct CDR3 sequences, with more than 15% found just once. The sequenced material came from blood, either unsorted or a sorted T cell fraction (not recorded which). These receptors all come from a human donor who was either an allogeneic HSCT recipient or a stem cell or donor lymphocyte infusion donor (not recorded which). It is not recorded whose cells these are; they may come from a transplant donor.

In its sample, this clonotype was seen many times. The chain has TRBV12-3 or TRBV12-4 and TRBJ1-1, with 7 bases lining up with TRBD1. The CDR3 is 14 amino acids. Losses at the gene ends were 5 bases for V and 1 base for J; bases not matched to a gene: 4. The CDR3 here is CASSPWTGNTEAFF. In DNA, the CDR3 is TGTGCCAGCAGTCCCTGGACAGGGAACACTGAAGCTTTCTTT.

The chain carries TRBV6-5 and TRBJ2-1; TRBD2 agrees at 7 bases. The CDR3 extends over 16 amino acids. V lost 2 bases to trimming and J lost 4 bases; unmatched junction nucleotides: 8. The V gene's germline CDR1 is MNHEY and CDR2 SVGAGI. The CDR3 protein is CASSYIAGAEYNEQFF. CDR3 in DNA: TGTGCCAGCAGTTACATCGCGGGAGCGGAGTACAATGAGCAGTTCTTC.

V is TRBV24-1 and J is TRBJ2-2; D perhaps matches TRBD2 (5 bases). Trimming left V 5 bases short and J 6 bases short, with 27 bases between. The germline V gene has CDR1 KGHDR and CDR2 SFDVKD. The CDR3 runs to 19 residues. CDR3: CATSAPLLASPASAGELFF. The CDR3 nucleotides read TGTGCCACCAGTGCCCCCTTGCTAGCATCCCCGGCTTCGGCCGGGGAGCTGTTTTTT.

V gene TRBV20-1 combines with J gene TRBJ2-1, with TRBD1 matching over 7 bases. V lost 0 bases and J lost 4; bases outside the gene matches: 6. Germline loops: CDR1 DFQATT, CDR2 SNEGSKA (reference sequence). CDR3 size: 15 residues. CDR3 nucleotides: TGCAGTGCTAGAGATTGGGGGACAGCTTACAATGAGCAGTTCTTC. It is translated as CSARDWGTAYNEQFF.

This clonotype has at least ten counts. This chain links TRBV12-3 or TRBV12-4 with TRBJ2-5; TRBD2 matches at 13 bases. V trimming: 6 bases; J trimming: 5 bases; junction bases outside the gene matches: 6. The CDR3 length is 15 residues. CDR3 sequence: CASSLTSGGRETQYF. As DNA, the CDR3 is TGTGCCAGCAGCCTGACTAGCGGGGGGCGGGAGACCCAGTACTTC.

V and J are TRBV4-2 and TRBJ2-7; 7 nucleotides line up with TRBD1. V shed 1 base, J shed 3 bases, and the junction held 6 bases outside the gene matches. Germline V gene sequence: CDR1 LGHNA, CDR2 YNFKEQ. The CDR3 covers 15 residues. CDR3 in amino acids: CASSQAGQSNYEQYF. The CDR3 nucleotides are TGTGCCAGCAGCCAAGCGGGACAGAGCAACTACGAGCAGTACTTC.

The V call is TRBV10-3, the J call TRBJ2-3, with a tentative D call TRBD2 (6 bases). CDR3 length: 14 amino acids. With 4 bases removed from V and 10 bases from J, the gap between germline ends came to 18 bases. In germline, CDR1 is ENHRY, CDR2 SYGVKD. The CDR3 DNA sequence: TGTGCCATCAGTGGCTCACGGCGGGGAGGCGCGCAGTATTTT. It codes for CAISGSRRGGAQYF.

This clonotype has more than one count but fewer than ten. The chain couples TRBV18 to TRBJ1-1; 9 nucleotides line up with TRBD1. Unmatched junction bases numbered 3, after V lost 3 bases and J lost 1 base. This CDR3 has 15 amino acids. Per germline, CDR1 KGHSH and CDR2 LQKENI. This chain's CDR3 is CASSPETGGNTEAFF. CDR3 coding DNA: TGTGCCAGCTCACCGGAGACAGGGGGGAACACTGAAGCTTTCTTT.